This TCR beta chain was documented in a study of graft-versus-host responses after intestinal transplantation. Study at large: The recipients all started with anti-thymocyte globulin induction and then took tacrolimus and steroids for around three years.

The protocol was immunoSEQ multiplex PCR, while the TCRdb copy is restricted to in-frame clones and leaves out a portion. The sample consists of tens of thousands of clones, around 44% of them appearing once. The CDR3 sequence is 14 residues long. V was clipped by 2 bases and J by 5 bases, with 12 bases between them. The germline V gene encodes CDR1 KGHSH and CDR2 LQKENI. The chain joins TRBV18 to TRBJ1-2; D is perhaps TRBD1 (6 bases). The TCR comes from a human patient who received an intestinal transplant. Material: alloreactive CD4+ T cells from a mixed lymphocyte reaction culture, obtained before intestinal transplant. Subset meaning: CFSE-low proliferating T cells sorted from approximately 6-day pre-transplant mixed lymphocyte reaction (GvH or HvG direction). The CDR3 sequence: CASSPLSGAYGYTF. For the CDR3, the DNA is TGTGCCAGCTCACCATTGTCAGGGGCGTATGGCTACACCTTC.